This T cell receptor (beta chain) comes out of a study of CD8 T cells in Susac syndrome. The CDR3 consists of 14 residues. Germline-derived CDR1 and CDR2 are LNHDA and SQIVND (reference sequence). V was trimmed by 5 bases and J by 4 bases, leaving 13 bases between them. Roughly 0.45 to 1 ug RNA was reverse transcribed with random hexamers. TCRdb re-called the immunoSEQ multiplex PCR reads through MiXCR, storing one row per CDR3 protein. The table has fewer than 150,000 distinct CDR3 sequences, 90% to 95% seen once. This receptor was taken from a human donor with multiple sclerosis. The specimen sequenced was CD4+ T cells from PBMCs. The V gene is TRBV19, the J gene TRBJ2-3; D could derive from TRBD1 or TRBD2 (5 bases each). CDR3 nucleotide sequence: TGTGCCAGTAGTCCTGGACGGGGCCCAGATACGCAGTATTTT. Amino acid sequence: CASSPGRGPDTQYF. The variable domain in full, completed from reference TRBV19 and TRBJ2-3, reads DGGITQSPKYLFRKEGQNVTLSCEQNLNHDAMYWYRQDPGQGLRLIYYSQIVNDFQKGDIAEGYSVSREKKESFPLTVTSAQKNPTAFYLCASSPGRGPDTQYFGPGTRLTVL.